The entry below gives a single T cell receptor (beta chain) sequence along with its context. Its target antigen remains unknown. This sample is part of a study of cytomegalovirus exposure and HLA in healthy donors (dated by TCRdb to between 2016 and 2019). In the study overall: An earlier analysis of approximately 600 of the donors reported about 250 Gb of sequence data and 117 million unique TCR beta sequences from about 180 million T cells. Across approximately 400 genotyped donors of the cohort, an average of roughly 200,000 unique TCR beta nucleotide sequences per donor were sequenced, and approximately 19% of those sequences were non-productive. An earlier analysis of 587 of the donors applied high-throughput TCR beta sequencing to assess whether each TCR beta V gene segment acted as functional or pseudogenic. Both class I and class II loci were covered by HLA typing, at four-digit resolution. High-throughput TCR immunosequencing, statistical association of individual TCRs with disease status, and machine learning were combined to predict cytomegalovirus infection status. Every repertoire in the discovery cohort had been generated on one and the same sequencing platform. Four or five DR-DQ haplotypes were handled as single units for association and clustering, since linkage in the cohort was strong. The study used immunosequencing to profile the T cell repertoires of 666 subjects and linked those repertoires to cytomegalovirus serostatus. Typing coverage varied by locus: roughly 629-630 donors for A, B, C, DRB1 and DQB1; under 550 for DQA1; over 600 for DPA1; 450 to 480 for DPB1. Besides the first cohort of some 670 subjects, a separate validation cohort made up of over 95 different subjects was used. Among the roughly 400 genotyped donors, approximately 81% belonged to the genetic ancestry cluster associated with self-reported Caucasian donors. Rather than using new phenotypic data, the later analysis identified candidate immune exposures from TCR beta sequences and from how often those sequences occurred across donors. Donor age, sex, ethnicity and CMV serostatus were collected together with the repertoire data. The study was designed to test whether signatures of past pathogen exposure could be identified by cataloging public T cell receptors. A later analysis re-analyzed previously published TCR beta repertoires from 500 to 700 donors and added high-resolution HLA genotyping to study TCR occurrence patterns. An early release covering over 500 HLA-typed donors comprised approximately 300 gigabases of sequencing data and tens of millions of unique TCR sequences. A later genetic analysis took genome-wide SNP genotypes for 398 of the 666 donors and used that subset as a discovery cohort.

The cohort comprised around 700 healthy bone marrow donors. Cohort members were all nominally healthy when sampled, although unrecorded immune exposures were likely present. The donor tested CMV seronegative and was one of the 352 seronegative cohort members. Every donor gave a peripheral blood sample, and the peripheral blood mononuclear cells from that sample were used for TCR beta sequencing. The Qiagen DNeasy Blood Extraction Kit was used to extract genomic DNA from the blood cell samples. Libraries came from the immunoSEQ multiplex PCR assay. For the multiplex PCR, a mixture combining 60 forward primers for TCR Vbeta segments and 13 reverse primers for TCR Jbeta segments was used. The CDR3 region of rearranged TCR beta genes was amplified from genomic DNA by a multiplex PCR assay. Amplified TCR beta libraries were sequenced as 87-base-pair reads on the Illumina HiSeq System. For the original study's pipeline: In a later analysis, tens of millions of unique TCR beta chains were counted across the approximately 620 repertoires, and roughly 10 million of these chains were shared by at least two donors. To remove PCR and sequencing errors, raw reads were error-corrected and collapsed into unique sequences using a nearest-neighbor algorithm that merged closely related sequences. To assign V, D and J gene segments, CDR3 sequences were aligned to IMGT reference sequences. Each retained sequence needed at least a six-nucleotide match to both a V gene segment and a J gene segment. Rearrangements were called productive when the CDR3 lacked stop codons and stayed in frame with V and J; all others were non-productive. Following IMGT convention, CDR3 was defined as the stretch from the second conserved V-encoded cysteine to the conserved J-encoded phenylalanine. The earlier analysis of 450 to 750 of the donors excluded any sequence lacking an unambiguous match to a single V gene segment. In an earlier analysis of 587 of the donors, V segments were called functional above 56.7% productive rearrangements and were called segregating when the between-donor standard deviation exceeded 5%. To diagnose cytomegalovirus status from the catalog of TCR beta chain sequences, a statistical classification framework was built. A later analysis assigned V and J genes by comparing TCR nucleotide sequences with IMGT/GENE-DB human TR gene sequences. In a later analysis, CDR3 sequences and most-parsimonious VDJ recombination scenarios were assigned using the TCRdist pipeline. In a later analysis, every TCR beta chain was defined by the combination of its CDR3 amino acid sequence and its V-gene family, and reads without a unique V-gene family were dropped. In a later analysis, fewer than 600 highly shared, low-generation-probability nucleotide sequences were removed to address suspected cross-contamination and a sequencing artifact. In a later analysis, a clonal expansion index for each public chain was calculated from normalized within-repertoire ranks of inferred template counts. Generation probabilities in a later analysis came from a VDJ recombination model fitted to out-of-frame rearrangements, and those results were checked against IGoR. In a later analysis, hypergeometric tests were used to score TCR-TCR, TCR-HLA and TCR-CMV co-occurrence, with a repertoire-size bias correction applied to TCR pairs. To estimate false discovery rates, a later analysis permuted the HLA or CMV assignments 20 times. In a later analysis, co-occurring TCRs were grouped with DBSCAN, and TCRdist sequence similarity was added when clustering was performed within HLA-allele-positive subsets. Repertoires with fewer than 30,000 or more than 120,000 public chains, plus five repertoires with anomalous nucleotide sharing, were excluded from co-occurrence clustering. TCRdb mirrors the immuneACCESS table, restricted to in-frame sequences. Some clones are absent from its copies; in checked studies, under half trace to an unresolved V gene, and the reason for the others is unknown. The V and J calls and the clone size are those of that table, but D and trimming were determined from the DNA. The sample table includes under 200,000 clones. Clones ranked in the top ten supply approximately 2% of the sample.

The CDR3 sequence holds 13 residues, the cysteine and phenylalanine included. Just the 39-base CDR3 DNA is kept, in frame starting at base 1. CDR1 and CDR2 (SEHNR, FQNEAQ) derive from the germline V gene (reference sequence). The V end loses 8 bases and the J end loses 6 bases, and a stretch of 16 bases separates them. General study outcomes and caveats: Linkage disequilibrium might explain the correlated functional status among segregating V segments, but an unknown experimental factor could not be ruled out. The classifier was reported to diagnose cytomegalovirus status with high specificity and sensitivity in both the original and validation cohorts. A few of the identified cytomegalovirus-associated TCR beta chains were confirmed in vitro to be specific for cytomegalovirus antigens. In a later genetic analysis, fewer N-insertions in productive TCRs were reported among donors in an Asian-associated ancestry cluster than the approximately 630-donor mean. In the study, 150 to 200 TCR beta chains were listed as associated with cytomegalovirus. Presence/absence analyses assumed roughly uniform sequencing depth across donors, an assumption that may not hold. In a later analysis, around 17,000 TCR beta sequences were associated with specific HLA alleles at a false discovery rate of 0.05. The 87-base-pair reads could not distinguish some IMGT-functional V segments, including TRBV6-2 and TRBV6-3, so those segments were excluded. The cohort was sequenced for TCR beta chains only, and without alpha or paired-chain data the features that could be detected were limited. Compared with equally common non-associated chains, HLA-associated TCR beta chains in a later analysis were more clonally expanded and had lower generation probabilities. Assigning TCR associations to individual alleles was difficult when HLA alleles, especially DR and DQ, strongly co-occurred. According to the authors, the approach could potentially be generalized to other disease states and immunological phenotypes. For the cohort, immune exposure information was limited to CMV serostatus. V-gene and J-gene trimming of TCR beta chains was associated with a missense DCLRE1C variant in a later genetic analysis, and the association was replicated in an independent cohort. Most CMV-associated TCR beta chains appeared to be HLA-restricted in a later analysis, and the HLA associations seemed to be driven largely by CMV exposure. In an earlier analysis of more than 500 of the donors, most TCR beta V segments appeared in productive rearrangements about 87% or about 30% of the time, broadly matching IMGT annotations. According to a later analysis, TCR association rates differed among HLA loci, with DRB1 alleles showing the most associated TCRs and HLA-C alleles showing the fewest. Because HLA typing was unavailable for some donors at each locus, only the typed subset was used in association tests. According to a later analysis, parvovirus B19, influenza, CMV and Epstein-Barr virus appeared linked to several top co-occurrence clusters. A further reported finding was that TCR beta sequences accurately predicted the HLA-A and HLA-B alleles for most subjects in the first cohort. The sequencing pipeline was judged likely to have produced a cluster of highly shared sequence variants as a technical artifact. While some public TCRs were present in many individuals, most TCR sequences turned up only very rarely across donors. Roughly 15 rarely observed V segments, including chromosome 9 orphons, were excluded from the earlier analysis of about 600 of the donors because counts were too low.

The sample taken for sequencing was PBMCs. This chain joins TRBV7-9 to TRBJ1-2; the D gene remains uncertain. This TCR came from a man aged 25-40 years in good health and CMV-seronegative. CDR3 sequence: CASDRGGVNGYTF. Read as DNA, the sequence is TGTGCCAGCGACCGAGGAGGTGTCAATGGCTACACCTTC.